A single sample gave rise to the 22 T cell receptor beta chains below, sequenced in a study of cytomegalovirus exposure and HLA in healthy donors. The table came from immunoSEQ multiplex PCR; TCRdb's copy has only in-frame clones and leaves some out. The sample carries 95,000 to 150,000 clones, 90% to 96% recorded once. The material sequenced was PBMCs. Every receptor here comes from a man younger than 35 in good health and CMV-seronegative.

The chain links TRBV28 to TRBJ1-4, with D perhaps matching TRBD1 (6 bases). The V gene lost 5 bases and the J gene lost 7 bases, with 17 bases spanning the gap. The germline CDR1 and CDR2 sequences are MDHEN and SYDVKM. The CDR3 sequence is 15 residues long. The CDR3 DNA follows: TGTGCCAGCAGTCCCCGCGGCAGGGGTATTGAAAAACTGTTTTTT. Its protein is CASSPRGRGIEKLFF.

The table lists this clone with a few counts. The gene calls are TRBV11-2 and TRBJ2-7; TRBD2 aligns across 10 bases. This CDR3 comprises 15 residues. Germline CDR1 and CDR2: SGHAT and FQNNGV. Unmatched junction bases numbered 10, after V lost 5 bases and J lost 6 bases. In DNA, the CDR3 is TGTGCCAGCAGCCCCTCTCTAGCGGGAGCGAGCGAGCAGTACTTC. This encodes CASSPSLAGASEQYF.

This CDR3 is CASSQAMLAGGTGDTQYF. The CDR3 bases are TGTGCCAGCAGCCAAGCCATGCTAGCGGGAGGGACTGGAGATACGCAGTATTTT. The rearrangement joins TRBV14 to TRBJ2-3; 12 positions agree with TRBD2. The CDR3 runs 18 residues. Trimming cost V 1 base and J 5 bases; bases outside gene matches: 10. Germline assignment: CDR1 SGHDN and CDR2 FVKESK.

This sequence joins TRBV4-2 and TRBJ2-1, with 8 bases aligning to TRBD2. The CDR3 sequence is 16 residues long. Per germline, CDR1 LGHNA and CDR2 YNFKEQ. V was clipped by 4 bases and J by 5 bases; unmatched bases: 10. CDR3 protein: CASSRVGLGDNNEQFF. CDR3 DNA: TGTGCCAGCAGCCGAGTGGGACTAGGAGATAACAATGAGCAGTTCTTC.

The chain employs TRBV4-2 and TRBJ2-2; D is perhaps TRBD1 (5 bases). The CDR3 totals 16 residues. The germline CDR1 and CDR2 sequences are LGHNA and YNFKEQ. The ends were cut back, 4 bases at V and 1 base at J, with 13 bases in the middle. The CDR3, as DNA: TGTGCCAGCAGCCGGGAACTGACAGAGAACACCGGGGAGCTGTTTTTT. Translating it yields CASSRELTENTGELFF.

The chain combines TRBV7-8 with TRBJ2-7; TRBD2 matches 10 bases. The CDR3 length is 15 residues. Germline CDR1 and CDR2: SGHVS and FQNEAQ. J lost 3 bases, V lost 5 bases, and 7 bases had no gene match. The CDR3 reads CASSPQREGLYEQYF. The CDR3 DNA reads TGTGCCAGCAGCCCGCAGCGGGAGGGCCTCTACGAGCAGTACTTC.

This clone was seen just once. The chain couples TRBV5-1 to TRBJ2-3; D possibly corresponds to TRBD2 (5 bases). The V gene lost 4 bases and the J gene lost 3 bases, with 12 bases spanning the gap. Germline V gene lookup returns CDR1 SGHRS and CDR2 YFSETQ. The CDR3 sequence is 14 residues long. The CDR3 loop reads CASSTGGGTDTQYF. The CDR3 DNA sequence: TGCGCCAGCAGCACGGGTGGCGGGACAGATACGCAGTATTTT.

The chain couples TRBV4-3 to TRBJ2-6; maybe TRBD1 (6 bases). Germline V gene lookup returns CDR1 LGHNA and CDR2 YSLEER. Trimming took off 4 bases at V and 0 bases at J, with 13 bases between the two ends. The CDR3 length is 17 residues. The CDR3 DNA follows: TGCGCCAGCAGCCTAGGACAGCTCAGCTCTGGGGCCAACGTCCTGACTTTC. Translation gives CASSLGQLSSGANVLTF.

The chain employs TRBV5-6 and TRBJ2-2; D unresolved. CDR1 and CDR2 from the germline V gene are SGHDT and YYEEEE. The CDR3 covers 14 residues. With 0 bases removed from V and 1 base from J, the gap between germline ends came to 4 bases. CDR3 amino acids: CASSLVRNTGELFF. In DNA, the CDR3 is TGTGCCAGCAGCTTGGTCAGGAACACCGGGGAGCTGTTTTTT.

The J gene is TRBJ1-5, the V gene TRBV5-8; no clear D gene. Germline V CDR1 and CDR2: SGHTS, YDEGEE. The length of the CDR3 is 14 residues. Trimming took off 2 bases at V and 8 bases at J, with 14 bases between the two ends. CDR3 coding DNA: TGTGCCAGCAGCTTAAATCAGGCGATTGAGCCCCAGCATTTT. Residues: CASSLNQAIEPQHF.

This chain joins TRBV21-1 and TRBJ1-5; the table's D gene call, TRBD1, was not cross checked with the DNA. TRBV21-1 is a known pseudogene. The CDR3 runs 18 residues. Written as DNA, the CDR3 is TGTGCCAGCAGAGTTGTCAGGACAGGTAAGGCTAGCAATCAGCCCCAGCATTTT. This translates into CASRVVRTGKASNQPQHF.

This clone was seen just once. This chain uses TRBV19 with TRBJ2-7; D remains ambiguous. CDR1 is LNHDA and CDR2 is SQIVND in the germline V gene (reference sequence). The CDR3 spans 13 residues. V shed 6 bases and J shed 2 bases, with 11 bases lying between them. CDR3: CASSARNAYEQYF. The CDR3 DNA reads TGTGCCAGTAGCGCGAGGAACGCCTACGAGCAGTACTTC.

The genes are TRBV15 and TRBJ2-2, with TRBD1 matching over 8 bases. Per germline, CDR1 LNHNV and CDR2 YYDKDF (reference sequence). This CDR3 has 16 residues. V shed 2 bases and J 6 bases; nucleotides not matched to a gene: 8. This CDR3 reads CATSRQRQGPAGELFF. The CDR3 coding sequence is TGTGCCACCAGCAGACAACGACAGGGGCCCGCCGGGGAGCTGTTTTTT.

The chain uses TRBV28 and TRBJ1-4; 8 bases are shared with TRBD1. Germline loops: CDR1 MDHEN, CDR2 SYDVKM. Unmatched junction bases numbered 5, after V lost 6 bases and J lost 5 bases. The CDR3 runs to 14 residues. The CDR3 spells CASSGTGANEKLFF. The DNA of the CDR3 is TGTGCCAGCAGCGGGACAGGCGCAAATGAAAAACTGTTTTTT.

The J gene is TRBJ2-5, the V gene TRBV9, with 7 bases that match TRBD1. CDR1 and CDR2 from the germline V gene are SGDLS and YYNGEE. The length of the CDR3 is 15 residues. V lost 3 bases to trimming and J lost 4 bases; unmatched junction nucleotides: 9. CDR3 nucleotides: TGTGCCAGCAGCGCTATTACAGGGGTCGGAGAGACCCAGTACTTC. Its translation is CASSAITGVGETQYF.

The chain combines TRBV28 with TRBJ2-3, with 7 bases identical to TRBD2. V lost 4 bases, J lost 10 bases, and 17 bases stayed unmatched. The CDR3 is 16 residues long. CDR1 MDHEN and CDR2 SYDVKM come from the germline V gene. CDR3 in amino acids: CASSSALGGGDIAQYF. In DNA, the CDR3 is TGTGCCAGCAGTTCGGCGTTGGGGGGAGGGGATATCGCGCAGTATTTT.

The rearrangement uses TRBV5-4 and TRBJ2-3; D is undetermined. Germline lookup yields CDR1 SGHNT and CDR2 YYREEE (reference sequence). Trimming removed 1 base at V and 4 bases at J, with 10 bases between. The CDR3 contains 14 residues. Written as DNA, the CDR3 is TGTGCCAGCAGCTTGACCCAGTGGTCAGATACGCAGTATTTT. This gives the protein CASSLTQWSDTQYF.

This rearrangement joins TRBV29-1 to TRBJ2-1, with 14 bases identical to TRBD2. The germline CDR1 and CDR2 sequences are SQVTM and ANQGSEA. CDR3 length equals 16 residues. Trimming took 5 bases from V and 0 from J; bases not matched to a gene: 3. CDR3 DNA sequence: TGCAGCGTTAGGACTAGCGGGAGGAACTCCTACAATGAGCAGTTCTTC. Amino acid sequence: CSVRTSGRNSYNEQFF.

The chain links TRBV27 to TRBJ2-7; 10 nucleotides align to TRBD1. Germline CDR1 MNHEY, CDR2 SMNVEV (reference sequence). V gave up 4 bases and J gave up 6 bases; unmatched junction bases: 3. The CDR3 has 13 residues. The CDR3 DNA sequence: TGTGCCAGCAGTTCGTGGACAGGGGGCGAGCAGTACTTC. Amino acids: CASSSWTGGEQYF.

The chain is built from TRBV6-5 and TRBJ2-7, with TRBD1 matching over 11 bases. Per germline, CDR1 MNHEY and CDR2 SVGAGI. Losses at the gene ends were 6 bases for V and 3 bases for J; bases not matched to a gene: 4. The CDR3 runs 14 residues. The chain's CDR3 is CASRWTGGGYEQYF. CDR3 nucleotide sequence: TGTGCCAGCAGGTGGACAGGGGGCGGCTACGAGCAGTACTTC.

The CDR3 region has the DNA TGTGCCAGCAGCGGAGGACTAGCGTGGGCCGATACGCAGTATTTT. The encoded protein is CASSGGLAWADTQYF. The chain joins TRBV9 to TRBJ2-3, with TRBD2 identical over 9 bases. The length of the CDR3 is 15 residues. V gave up 3 bases and J gave up 6 bases; unmatched junction bases: 8. The germline V gene has CDR1 SGDLS and CDR2 YYNGEE.

The genes are TRBV6-6 and TRBJ1-5; D uncertain. The CDR3 spans 14 residues. Germline V gene lookup returns CDR1 MNHNY and CDR2 SVGAGI (reference sequence). Deletions cut 10 bases from V and 6 bases from J, with 19 bases between. The CDR3 nucleotides read TGTGCCACAAAAGCAGGAGGAGAGGGTCAGCCCCAGCATTTT. Translating it yields CATKAGGEGQPQHF.